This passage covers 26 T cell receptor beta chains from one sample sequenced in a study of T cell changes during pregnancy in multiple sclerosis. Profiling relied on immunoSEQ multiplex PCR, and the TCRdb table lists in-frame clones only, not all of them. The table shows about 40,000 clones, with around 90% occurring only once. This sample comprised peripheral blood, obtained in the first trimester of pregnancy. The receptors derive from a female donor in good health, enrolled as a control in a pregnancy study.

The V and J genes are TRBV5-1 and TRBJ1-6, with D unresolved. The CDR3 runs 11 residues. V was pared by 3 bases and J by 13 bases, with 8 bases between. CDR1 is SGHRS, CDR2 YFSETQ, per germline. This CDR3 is CASSSGGPLHF. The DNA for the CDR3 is TGCGCCAGCAGCTCTGGCGGCCCCCTCCACTTT.

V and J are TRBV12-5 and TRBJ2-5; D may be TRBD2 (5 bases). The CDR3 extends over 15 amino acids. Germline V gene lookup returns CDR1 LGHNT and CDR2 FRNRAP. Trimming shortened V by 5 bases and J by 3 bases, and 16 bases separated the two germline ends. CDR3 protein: CASGEGPRMKETQYF. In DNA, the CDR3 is TGTGCTAGTGGTGAGGGCCCGCGGATGAAAGAGACCCAGTACTTC.

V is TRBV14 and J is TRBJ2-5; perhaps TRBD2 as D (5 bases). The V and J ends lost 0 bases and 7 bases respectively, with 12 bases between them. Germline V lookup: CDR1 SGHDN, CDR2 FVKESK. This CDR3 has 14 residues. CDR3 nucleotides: TGTGCCAGCAGCCAAGACAGAAGCGGAGGGACCCAGTACTTC. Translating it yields CASSQDRSGGTQYF.

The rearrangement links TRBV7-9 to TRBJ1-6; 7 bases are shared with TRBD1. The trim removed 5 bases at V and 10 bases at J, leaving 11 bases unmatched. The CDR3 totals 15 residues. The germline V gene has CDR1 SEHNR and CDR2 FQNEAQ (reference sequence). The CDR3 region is CASSHDREVNSPLHF. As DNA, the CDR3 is TGTGCCAGCAGCCACGACAGGGAAGTAAACTCACCCCTCCACTTT.

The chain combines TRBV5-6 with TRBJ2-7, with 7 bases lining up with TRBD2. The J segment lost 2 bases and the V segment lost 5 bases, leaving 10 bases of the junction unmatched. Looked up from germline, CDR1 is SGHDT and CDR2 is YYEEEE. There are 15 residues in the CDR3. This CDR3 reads CASRGAGAIPYEQYF. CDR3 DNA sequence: TGTGCCAGCAGAGGGGCGGGAGCGATCCCCTACGAGCAGTACTTC.

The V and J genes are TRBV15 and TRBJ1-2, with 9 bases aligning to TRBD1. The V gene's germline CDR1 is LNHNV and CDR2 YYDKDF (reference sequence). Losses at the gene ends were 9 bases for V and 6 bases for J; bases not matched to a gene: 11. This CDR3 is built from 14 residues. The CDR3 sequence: CATRKTGGANGYTF. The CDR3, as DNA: TGTGCCACACGAAAGACAGGGGGAGCGAATGGCTACACCTTC.

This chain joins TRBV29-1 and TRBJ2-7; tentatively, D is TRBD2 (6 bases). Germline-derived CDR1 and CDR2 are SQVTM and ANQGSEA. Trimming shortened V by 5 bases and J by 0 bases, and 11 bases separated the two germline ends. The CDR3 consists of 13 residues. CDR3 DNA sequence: TGCAGCGTTAAGGAGGGTTCCTCCTACGAGCAGTACTTC. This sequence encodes CSVKEGSSYEQYF.

CDR3 nucleotide sequence: TGTGCCAGCAGCGTAGAGACAGGGAATGGCTACACCTTC. Translation gives CASSVETGNGYTF. This chain uses TRBV9 with TRBJ1-2; 7 bases agree with TRBD1. This CDR3 has 13 residues. The germline V gene encodes CDR1 SGDLS and CDR2 YYNGEE. The V gene end was trimmed by 0 bases and the J gene end by 6 bases; junction bases not matched to a gene: 2.

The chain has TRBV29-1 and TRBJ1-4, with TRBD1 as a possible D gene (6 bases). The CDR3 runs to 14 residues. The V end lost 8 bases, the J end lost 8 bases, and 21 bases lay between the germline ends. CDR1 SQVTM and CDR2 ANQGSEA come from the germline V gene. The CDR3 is CSFSLGTGNEKLFF. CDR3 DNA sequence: TGCAGCTTTTCTCTGGGAACAGGGAACGAAAAACTGTTTTTT.

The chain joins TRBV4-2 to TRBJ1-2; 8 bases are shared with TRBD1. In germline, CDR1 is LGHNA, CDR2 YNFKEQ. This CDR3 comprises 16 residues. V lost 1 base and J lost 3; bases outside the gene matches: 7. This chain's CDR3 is CASSQGGGQGHYGYTF. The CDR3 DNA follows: TGTGCCAGCAGCCAAGGGGGCGGACAGGGACACTATGGCTACACCTTC.

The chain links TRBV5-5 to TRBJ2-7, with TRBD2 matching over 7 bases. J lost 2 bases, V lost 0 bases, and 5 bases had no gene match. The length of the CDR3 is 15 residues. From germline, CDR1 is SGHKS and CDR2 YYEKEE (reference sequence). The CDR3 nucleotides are TGTGCCAGCAGCTTGGAGACTAGCCCAACCTACGAGCAGTACTTC. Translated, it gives CASSLETSPTYEQYF.

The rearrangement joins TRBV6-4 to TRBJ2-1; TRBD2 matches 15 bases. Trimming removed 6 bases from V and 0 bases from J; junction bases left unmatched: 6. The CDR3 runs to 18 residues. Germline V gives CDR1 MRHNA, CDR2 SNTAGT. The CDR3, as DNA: TGTGCCAGCAGCCCGGGACTAGCGGGGGGCGGCTCCTACAATGAGCAGTTCTTC. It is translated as CASSPGLAGGGSYNEQFF.

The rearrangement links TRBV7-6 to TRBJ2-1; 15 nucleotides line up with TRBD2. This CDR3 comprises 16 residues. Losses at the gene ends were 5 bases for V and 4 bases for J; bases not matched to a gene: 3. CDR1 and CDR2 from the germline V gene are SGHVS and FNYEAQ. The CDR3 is CASSTGLAGGYNEQFF. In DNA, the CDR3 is TGTGCCAGCAGCACTGGACTAGCGGGGGGGTACAATGAGCAGTTCTTC.

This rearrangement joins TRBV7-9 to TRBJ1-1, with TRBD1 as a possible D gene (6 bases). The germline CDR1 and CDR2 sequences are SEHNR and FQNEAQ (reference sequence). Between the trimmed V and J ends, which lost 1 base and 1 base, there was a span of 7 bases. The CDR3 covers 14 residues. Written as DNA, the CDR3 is TGTGCCAGCAGCTTAGAACAGGGGAACACTGAAGCTTTCTTT. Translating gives CASSLEQGNTEAFF.

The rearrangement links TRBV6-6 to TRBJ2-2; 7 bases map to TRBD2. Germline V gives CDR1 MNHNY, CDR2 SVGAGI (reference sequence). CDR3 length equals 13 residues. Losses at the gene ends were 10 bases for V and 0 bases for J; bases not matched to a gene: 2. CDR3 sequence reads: CATSGTNTGELFF. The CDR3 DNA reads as TGTGCCACCAGCGGGACGAACACCGGGGAGCTGTTTTTT.

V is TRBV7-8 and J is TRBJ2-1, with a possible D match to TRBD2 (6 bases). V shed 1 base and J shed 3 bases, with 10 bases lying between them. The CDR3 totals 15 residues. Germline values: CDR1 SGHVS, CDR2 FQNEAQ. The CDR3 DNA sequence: TGTGCCAGCAGCTTAGACGGCGGGATCTACAATGAGCAGTTCTTC. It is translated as CASSLDGGIYNEQFF.

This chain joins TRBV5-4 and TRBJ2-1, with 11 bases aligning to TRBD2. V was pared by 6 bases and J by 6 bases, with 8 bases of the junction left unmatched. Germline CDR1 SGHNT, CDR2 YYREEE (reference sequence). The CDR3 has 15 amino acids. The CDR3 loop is CASTLGLAGGNEQFF. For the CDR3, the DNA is TGTGCCAGCACCCTGGGGCTAGCGGGGGGCAATGAGCAGTTCTTC.

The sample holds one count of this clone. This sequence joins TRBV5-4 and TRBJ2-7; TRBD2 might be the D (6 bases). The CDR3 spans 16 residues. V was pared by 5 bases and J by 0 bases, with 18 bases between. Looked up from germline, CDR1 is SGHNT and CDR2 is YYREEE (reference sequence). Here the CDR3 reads CASSSPNGGASYEQYF. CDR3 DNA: TGTGCCAGCAGTTCCCCCAATGGCGGGGCCTCCTACGAGCAGTACTTC.

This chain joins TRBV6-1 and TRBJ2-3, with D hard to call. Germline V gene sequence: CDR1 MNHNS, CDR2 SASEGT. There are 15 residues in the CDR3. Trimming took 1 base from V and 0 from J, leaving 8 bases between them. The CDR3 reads CASSEDPQSTDTQYF. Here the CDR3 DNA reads TGTGCCAGCAGTGAAGACCCCCAGAGCACAGATACGCAGTATTTT.

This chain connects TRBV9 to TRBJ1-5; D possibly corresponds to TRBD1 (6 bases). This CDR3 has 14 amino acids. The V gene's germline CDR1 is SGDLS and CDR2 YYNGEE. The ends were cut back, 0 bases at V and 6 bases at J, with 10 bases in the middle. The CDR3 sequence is CASSVEGDPQPQHF. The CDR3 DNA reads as TGTGCCAGCAGCGTAGAGGGGGATCCTCAGCCCCAGCATTTT.

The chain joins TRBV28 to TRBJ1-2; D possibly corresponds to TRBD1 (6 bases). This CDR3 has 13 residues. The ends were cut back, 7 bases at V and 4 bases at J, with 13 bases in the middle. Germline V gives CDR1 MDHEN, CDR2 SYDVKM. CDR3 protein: CASIPEGVYGYTF. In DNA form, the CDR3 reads TGTGCCAGCATCCCCGAGGGGGTCTATGGCTACACCTTC.

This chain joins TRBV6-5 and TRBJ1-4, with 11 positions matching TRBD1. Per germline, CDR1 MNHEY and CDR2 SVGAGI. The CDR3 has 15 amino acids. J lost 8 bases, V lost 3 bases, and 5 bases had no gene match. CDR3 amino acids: CASSYGQGAGEKLFF. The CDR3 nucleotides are TGTGCCAGCAGTTATGGACAGGGGGCGGGGGAAAAACTGTTTTTT.

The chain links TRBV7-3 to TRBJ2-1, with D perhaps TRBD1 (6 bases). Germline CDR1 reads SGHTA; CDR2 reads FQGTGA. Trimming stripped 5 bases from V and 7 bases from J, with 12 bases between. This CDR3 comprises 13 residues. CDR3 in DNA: TGTGCCAGCAGCGCCAGGGGTGGAAATGAGCAGTTCTTC. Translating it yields CASSARGGNEQFF.

CDR3 nucleotides: TGTGCCAGCAGCGTAGGACCAGGTACGTCCACAGATACGCAGTATTTT. Translated: CASSVGPGTSTDTQYF. The chain joins TRBV9 to TRBJ2-3, with D unresolved. Trimming took 0 bases from V and 2 from J, leaving 13 bases between them. CDR1 is SGDLS, CDR2 YYNGEE, per germline. This CDR3 comprises 16 residues.

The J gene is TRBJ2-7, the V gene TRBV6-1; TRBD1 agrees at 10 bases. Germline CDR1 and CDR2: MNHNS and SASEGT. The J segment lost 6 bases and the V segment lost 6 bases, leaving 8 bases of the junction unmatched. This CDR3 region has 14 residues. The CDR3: CASRRGGQGPEQYF. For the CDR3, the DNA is TGTGCCAGCAGGAGAGGGGGACAGGGGCCCGAGCAGTACTTC.

CDR3 sequence: CASSQLGLAEETQYF. The CDR3 DNA is TGTGCCAGCAGCCAATTAGGACTAGCGGAAGAGACCCAGTACTTC. The genes are TRBV14 and TRBJ2-5, with 10 nucleotides matching TRBD2. With 2 bases clipped from V and 3 bases from J, the junction kept 3 bases outside the gene matches. From germline, CDR1 is SGHDN and CDR2 FVKESK. CDR3 length: 15 amino acids.